The clone carrying this T cell receptor beta chain was seen more than once but under ten times. Its antigen is not identified. The record originates from a study of molecular identifiers for immune sequencing clone quantification. Findings and caveats of the study: Jurkat TCR RNA that was spiked in from one cell was reportedly detectable among some 1 million naive cells. In naive cells, under 1% of molecules belonged to clones above 20 RNA copies, against over 97% in effector cells. Barcode collisions between identical TCR molecules could shrink estimates of highly expanded clone sizes.

In the sort, naive CD8 T cells were defined as CD8+CD4-CCR7+CD45RA+. TCRdb fed the PCR reads into MiXCR, producing one record per CDR3 protein. The table has 490,000 or so distinct CDR3 sequences, about 22% seen once. This CDR3 contains 15 residues. V was shortened by 0 bases and J by 7 bases, with 19 bases between the two germline ends. Per germline, CDR1 DFQATT and CDR2 SNEGSKA (reference sequence). The chain links TRBV20-1 to TRBJ2-7; D possibly uses TRBD1 or TRBD2 (5 bases each). What was sequenced was naive CD8+ T cells from blood, with Jurkat cell RNA spiked in. Described subset: FACS-sorted CD8+CD4-CCR7+CD45RA+ naive T cells. This TCR was recovered from a human donor in good health. Some libraries in this study had Jurkat cell RNA spiked in. The CDR3 is CSARDLGLTRGEQYF. CDR3 in DNA: TGCAGTGCTAGAGATTTGGGGCTAACCCGGGGTGAGCAGTACTTC.